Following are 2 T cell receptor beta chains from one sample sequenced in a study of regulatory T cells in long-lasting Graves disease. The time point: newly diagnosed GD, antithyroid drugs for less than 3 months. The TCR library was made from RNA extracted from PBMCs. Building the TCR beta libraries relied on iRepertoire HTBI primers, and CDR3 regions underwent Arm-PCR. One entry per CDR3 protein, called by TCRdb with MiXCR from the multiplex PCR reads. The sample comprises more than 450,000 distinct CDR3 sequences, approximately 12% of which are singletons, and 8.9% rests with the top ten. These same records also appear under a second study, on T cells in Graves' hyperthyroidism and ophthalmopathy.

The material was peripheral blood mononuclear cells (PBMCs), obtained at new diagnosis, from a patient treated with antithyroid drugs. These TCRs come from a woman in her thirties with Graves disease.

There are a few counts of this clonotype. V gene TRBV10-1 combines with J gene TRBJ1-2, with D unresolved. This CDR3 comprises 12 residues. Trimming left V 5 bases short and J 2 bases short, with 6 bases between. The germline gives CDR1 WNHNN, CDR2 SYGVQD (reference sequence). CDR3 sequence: CASSNANYGYTF. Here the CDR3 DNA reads TGCGCCAGCAGTAACGCCAACTATGGCTACACCTTC.

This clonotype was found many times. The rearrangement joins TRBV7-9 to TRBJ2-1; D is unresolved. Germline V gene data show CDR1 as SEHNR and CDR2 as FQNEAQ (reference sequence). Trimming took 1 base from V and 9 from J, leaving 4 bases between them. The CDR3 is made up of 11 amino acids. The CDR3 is CASSLDREQFF. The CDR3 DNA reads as TGTGCCAGCAGCTTAGACCGTGAGCAGTTCTTC.